This TCR beta chain was identified in a study of blood T cell repertoires in COVID-19. Study-level information: Material from acute and convalescent COVID-19 was sourced from the United States, Italy and Spain. In each case, the material was cDNA or gDNA derived from T cells, B-cell-depleted T cells, or PBMCs.

Germline lookup yields CDR1 SGHRS and CDR2 YFSETQ. The CDR3 has 15 amino acids. J gave up 2 bases and V 3 bases, and 7 bases lay outside the gene matches. Per the original data handling: Amplified reference gene primers provided the basis for estimating nucleated cell counts. The repertoire was sequenced with immunoSEQ multiplex PCR; TCRdb's copy has only in-frame clones and lacks some. For V, J and clone size, that table is used; D and trimming come from the DNA. The table has around 240,000 clones, 70% to 90% seen once. J is TRBJ1-1 and V is TRBV5-1, with TRBD1 identical over 7 bases. The source is a man aged 35-49 years with acute or convalescent COVID-19. The sequenced sample consisted of peripheral blood. The CDR3 reads CASSWGTVLNTEAFF. CDR3 DNA sequence: TGCGCCAGCAGCTGGGGGACAGTACTCAACACTGAAGCTTTCTTT.